This is a list of T cell receptor beta chains from one sample in a study of blood T cell repertoires in COVID-19. The method was immunoSEQ multiplex PCR; TCRdb's version includes in-frame clones alone and lacks a portion of them. The sample records under 250,000 clones, around nine tenths being singletons. Material for sequencing was peripheral blood. The receptors originated from a man in his 60s who had recovered from COVID-19. The CDR3 runs from the conserved cysteine through the conserved F or W. A D gene is named only where the DNA matches it firmly. The listing skips clone size in some rows; elsewhere it reads once, few, many or a size class.

J gene: TRBJ1-4
clone size: once
D gene: TRBD1
V gene: TRBV6-1
CDR3 DNA: TGTGCCAGCAGTGATCTGTCGGGACAGGGTAAAGAAGTGAGGGTCGGAAAACTGTTTTTT
CDR3 protein: CASSDLSGQGKEVRVGKLFF

J gene: TRBJ2-7
clone size: -
D gene: -
V gene: TRBV6-5
CDR3 DNA: TGTGCCAGCAGTTCGACAGGTACACACTCCTACGAGCAGTACTTC
CDR3 protein: CASSSTGTHSYEQYF

J gene: TRBJ2-3
clone size: -
D gene: TRBD1
V gene: TRBV6-5
CDR3 DNA: TGTGCCAGCAGTCCGGGGACAGTCAGCACAGATACGCAGTATTTT
CDR3 protein: CASSPGTVSTDTQYF

J gene: TRBJ1-2
clone size: once
D gene: TRBD1
V gene: TRBV25-1
CDR3 DNA: TGTGCCAGCAGTTCCCGTAGGTTTGACAGGGGGGGATATGGCTACACCTTC
CDR3 protein: CASSSRRFDRGGYGYTF

J gene: TRBJ1-3
clone size: -
D gene: -
V gene: TRBV21-1
CDR3 DNA: TGTGCCAGCAGACCCGGCGAACATGAGGACACCATATATTTT
CDR3 protein: CASRPGEHEDTIYF

J gene: TRBJ1-2
clone size: -
D gene: -
V gene: TRBV3-1/TRBV3-2
CDR3 DNA: TGTGCCAGCAGAGGTGCGGGGAGGTATGGCTACACCTTC
CDR3 protein: CASRGAGRYGYTF

J gene: TRBJ2-1
clone size: -
D gene: TRBD2
V gene: TRBV5-5
CDR3 DNA: TGTGCCAGCAGCTTCCAGGCTAGCGGGGGGTCTAGCTCCTACAATGAGCAGTTCTTC
CDR3 protein: CASSFQASGGSSSYNEQFF

J gene: TRBJ2-5
clone size: -
D gene: TRBD2
V gene: TRBV7-9
CDR3 DNA: TGTGCCAGCGTGGGTCTGTGGTCCGGACCACTAGCGAGAGAAGAGACCCAGTACTTC
CDR3 protein: CASVGLWSGPLAREETQYF

J gene: TRBJ1-1
clone size: -
D gene: -
V gene: TRBV21-1
CDR3 DNA: TGTGCCAGCAGCCCGGGGGGAAAAGCTTTCTTT
CDR3 protein: CASSPGGKAFF

J gene: TRBJ2-6
clone size: -
D gene: -
V gene: TRBV5-1
CDR3 DNA: TGCGCCAGCAGCTTGGGAGGCGGGTTTGGGAGCTCTGGGGCCAACGTCCTGACTTTC
CDR3 protein: CASSLGGGFGSSGANVLTF

J gene: TRBJ1-2
clone size: -
D gene: TRBD1
V gene: TRBV28
CDR3 DNA: TGTGCCAGCAGCAACCGGGACAGGGACGAAGGCTACACCTTC
CDR3 protein: CASSNRDRDEGYTF

J gene: TRBJ1-1
clone size: few
D gene: -
V gene: TRBV29-1
CDR3 DNA: TGCAGCGTTCAAACTGGCGGAAACACTGAAGCTTTCTTT
CDR3 protein: CSVQTGGNTEAFF

J gene: TRBJ1-2
clone size: -
D gene: -
V gene: TRBV27
CDR3 DNA: TGTGCCAGCAGTTTATCCGCGGGGGGAGGCTACACCTTC
CDR3 protein: CASSLSAGGGYTF

J gene: TRBJ1-1
clone size: -
D gene: -
V gene: TRBV7-8
CDR3 DNA: TGTGCCAGCAGCATGGCAGGAGGGAGTGAAGCTTTCTTT
CDR3 protein: CASSMAGGSEAFF

J gene: TRBJ2-7
clone size: -
D gene: -
V gene: TRBV18
CDR3 DNA: TGTGCCAGCTCACCATCAGGGTACCCCTACGAGCAGTACTTC
CDR3 protein: CASSPSGYPYEQYF

J gene: TRBJ2-7
clone size: -
D gene: TRBD1
V gene: TRBV6-5
CDR3 DNA: TGTGCCAGCAAGCCTACAGGGGGGCAAGCCTACGAGCAGTACTTC
CDR3 protein: CASKPTGGQAYEQYF

J gene: TRBJ2-1
clone size: -
D gene: -
V gene: TRBV28
CDR3 DNA: TGTGCCAGCAGTTTAATAGTCGATGAGCAGTTCTTC
CDR3 protein: CASSLIVDEQFF

J gene: TRBJ1-4
clone size: -
D gene: TRBD1
V gene: TRBV4-2
CDR3 DNA: TGTGCCAGCAGCCAACCCCCGGGACAGGGCAATGAAAAACTGTTTTTT
CDR3 protein: CASSQPPGQGNEKLFF

J gene: TRBJ1-1
clone size: -
D gene: TRBD1
V gene: TRBV7-2
CDR3 DNA: TGTGCCAGCAGCGGTCACAGGGGGCTTGAAGCTTTCTTT
CDR3 protein: CASSGHRGLEAFF

J gene: TRBJ2-7
clone size: -
D gene: TRBD2
V gene: TRBV11-2
CDR3 DNA: TGTGCCAGCAGCTCCCCCCGCCGGGGGGACTACGAGCAGTACTTC
CDR3 protein: CASSSPRRGDYEQYF

J gene: TRBJ2-1
clone size: -
D gene: TRBD1
V gene: TRBV7-7
CDR3 DNA: TGTGCCAGCAGCTTAGGTGGGACAGGGGACGGTGAGCAGTTCTTC
CDR3 protein: CASSLGGTGDGEQFF

J gene: TRBJ1-1
clone size: -
D gene: -
V gene: TRBV19
CDR3 DNA: TGTGCCGCCAGTAGGGACAAAGGAGGCACTGAAGCTTTCTTT
CDR3 protein: CAASRDKGGTEAFF

J gene: TRBJ2-6
clone size: -
D gene: -
V gene: TRBV10-3
CDR3 DNA: TGTGCCTCCAGCCGGGGGACCTCTGGGGCCAACGTCCTGACTTTC
CDR3 protein: CASSRGTSGANVLTF

J gene: TRBJ2-2
clone size: once
D gene: TRBD1
V gene: TRBV4-1
CDR3 DNA: TGCGCCAGCAGCCAAGGGTCACAGGGGGTGTTCGGGGAGCTGTTTTTT
CDR3 protein: CASSQGSQGVFGELFF

J gene: TRBJ2-3
clone size: -
D gene: -
V gene: TRBV3-1/TRBV3-2
CDR3 DNA: TGTGCCAGCAGCCCGATGACAGTCGCTAGCACAGATACGCAGTATTTT
CDR3 protein: CASSPMTVASTDTQYF

J gene: TRBJ1-2
clone size: -
D gene: TRBD1
V gene: TRBV3-1/TRBV3-2
CDR3 DNA: TGTGCCAGCAGCCCTCGAGGGACAGGTGGCGTTGGCTACACCTTC
CDR3 protein: CASSPRGTGGVGYTF

J gene: TRBJ2-7
clone size: -
D gene: -
V gene: TRBV11-1
CDR3 DNA: TGTGCCAGCAGCATCATAGACCAGGCCTACGAGCAGTACTTC
CDR3 protein: CASSIIDQAYEQYF

J gene: TRBJ2-7
clone size: -
D gene: TRBD1
V gene: TRBV11-1
CDR3 DNA: TGTGCCAGCAGCGTTGCCGGGACAGGGAGCTCCTACGAGCAGTACTTC
CDR3 protein: CASSVAGTGSSYEQYF

J gene: TRBJ1-6
clone size: few
D gene: -
V gene: TRBV28
CDR3 DNA: TGTGCCAGCAGTGTTCTCGATTCACCCCTCCACTTT
CDR3 protein: CASSVLDSPLHF

J gene: TRBJ1-2
clone size: -
D gene: TRBD1
V gene: TRBV11-2
CDR3 DNA: TGTGCCAGCAGCCAGACAGGGGTGAATGGCTACACCTTC
CDR3 protein: CASSQTGVNGYTF

J gene: TRBJ2-6
clone size: -
D gene: -
V gene: TRBV6-2/TRBV6-3
CDR3 DNA: TGTGCCAGCAGTCTGGACAGCTCTGGGGCCAACGTCCTGACTTTC
CDR3 protein: CASSLDSSGANVLTF

J gene: TRBJ1-3
clone size: -
D gene: -
V gene: TRBV7-2
CDR3 DNA: TGTGCCAGCAGCCCTGGGGGGGGCACCATATATTTT
CDR3 protein: CASSPGGGTIYF

J gene: TRBJ1-1
clone size: -
D gene: -
V gene: TRBV4-1
CDR3 DNA: TGCGCCAGCAGCCAAGTTAACAGGGAAGAAGCTTTCTTT
CDR3 protein: CASSQVNREEAFF

J gene: TRBJ1-5
clone size: -
D gene: TRBD1
V gene: TRBV19
CDR3 DNA: TGTGCCAGTAGGCCTAGCCGGGACAGACGCAATCAGCCCCAGCATTTT
CDR3 protein: CASRPSRDRRNQPQHF

J gene: TRBJ2-7
clone size: -
D gene: TRBD2
V gene: TRBV19
CDR3 DNA: TGTGCCAGTAGTGCTGACGGGACTACCTACGAGCAGTACTTC
CDR3 protein: CASSADGTTYEQYF

J gene: TRBJ1-1
clone size: -
D gene: TRBD1
V gene: TRBV25-1
CDR3 DNA: TGTGCCAGCAGTGAAGACAGGGGTAACACTGAAGCTTTCTTT
CDR3 protein: CASSEDRGNTEAFF

J gene: TRBJ1-6
clone size: -
D gene: -
V gene: TRBV7-9
CDR3 DNA: TGTGCCAGCAGCTTCGACACGGGGGTTTCACCCCTCCACTTT
CDR3 protein: CASSFDTGVSPLHF